The entry below describes one TCR beta chain. CDR1 is KGHSH, CDR2 LQKENI, per germline. The CDR3 is 14 amino acids. The J segment lost 6 bases and the V segment lost 7 bases, leaving 7 bases of the junction unmatched. This record comes from a study of shared clonotypes between healthy human individuals. Replicate PCRs for sorted subsets used around 190 ng DNA; this equaled about 30,000 T cell genomes. Clones were read by immunoSEQ multiplex PCR, and TCRdb kept only the in-frame ones, dropping some. This sample carries over a million clones, around 76% of them seen once, and the ten largest clones take around 1.5%.

This TCR was recovered from a man younger than 35 in good health. The V call is TRBV18, the J call TRBJ2-7, with 12 bases that match TRBD1. Input material: memory CD4+ T cells sorted from blood. Subset meaning: CD45RA-negative fraction. The CDR3 is CASFMGQGAAEQYF. In DNA form, the CDR3 reads TGTGCCAGCTTCATGGGACAGGGGGCGGCCGAGCAGTACTTC. The complete variable domain, with remaining parts taken from reference TRBV18 and TRBJ2-7, reads NAGVMQNPRHLVRRRGQEARLRCSPMKGHSHVYWYRQLPEEGLKFMVYLQKENIIDESGMPKERFSAEFPKEGPSILRIQQVVRGDSAAYFCASFMGQGAAEQYFGPGTRLTVT.